The TCR beta chain under discussion was sequenced for a study of shared clonotypes between healthy human individuals. TCRdb keeps only in-frame clones here, not all; method: immunoSEQ multiplex PCR. The sample carries about 2.1 million clones, approximately 94% recorded once. Looked up from germline, CDR1 is SEHNR and CDR2 is FQNEAQ (reference sequence). V shed 1 base and J shed 10 bases, with 16 bases lying between them. The CDR3 totals 14 residues. Terminally differentiated effector memory CD45RA+ cells were excluded from the naive CD8 cells, which were CD45RO-negative and positively selected for CCR7.

Sequenced input: naive CD8+ T cells from PBMCs. This clonotype was sampled from a man between 18 and 35 years old in good health. Some clones in this sample may be carry-over from other donors' samples. The chain joins TRBV7-9 to TRBJ1-2; D might be TRBD1 (5 bases). CDR3: CASSLVITGEDYTF. The CDR3, as DNA: TGTGCCAGCAGCTTAGTTATCACGGGGGAGGACTACACCTTC.